This TCR beta chain derives from a study of blood T cell repertoires in COVID-19. Across the whole study: Sources were T cells, B-cell-depleted T cells, or PBMCs; the material itself was cDNA or gDNA.

The assay was immunoSEQ multiplex PCR, and TCRdb's table has in-frame clones only and misses some. Of 210,000 or so clones in the sample, 90% to 95% were seen once. Looked up from germline, CDR1 is SNHLY and CDR2 is FYNNEI. After removal of 5 bases from V and 8 bases from J, the junction contained 15 bases not matched to a gene. This CDR3 has 16 amino acids. This TCR derives from a man aged 30 to 45 with acute or convalescent COVID-19. The sequenced material came from peripheral blood. The chain links TRBV2 to TRBJ1-1, with 9 bases lining up with TRBD1. The CDR3 nucleotides read TGTGCCAGCAGTCGAAGCAGCCGGGACAGGGTTCCCGAAGCTTTCTTT. Amino acids: CASSRSSRDRVPEAFF.